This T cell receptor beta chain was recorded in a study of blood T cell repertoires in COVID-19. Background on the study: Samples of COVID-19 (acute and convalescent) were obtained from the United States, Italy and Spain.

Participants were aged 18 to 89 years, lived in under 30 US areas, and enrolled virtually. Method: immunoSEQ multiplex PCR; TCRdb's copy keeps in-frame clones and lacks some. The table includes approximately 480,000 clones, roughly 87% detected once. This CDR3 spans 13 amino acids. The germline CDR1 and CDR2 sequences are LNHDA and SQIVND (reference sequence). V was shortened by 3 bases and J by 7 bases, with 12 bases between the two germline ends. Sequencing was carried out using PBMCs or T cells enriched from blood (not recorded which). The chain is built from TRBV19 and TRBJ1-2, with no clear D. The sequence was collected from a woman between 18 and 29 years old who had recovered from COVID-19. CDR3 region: CASSMADEGGYTF. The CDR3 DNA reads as TGTGCCAGTAGTATGGCTGATGAGGGTGGCTACACCTTC.